These 10 T cell receptor beta chains were sequenced from one sample in a study of HIV-infected patients and healthy controls. TCRdb called the 5' RACE reads again in MiXCR, with one record for every CDR3 protein. The table lists around 58,000 distinct CDR3 sequences, approximately 21% of them singletons. The sample taken for sequencing was CD4+ T cells from blood. The source of these receptors is a human donor in good health.

There are a few counts of this clonotype. The genes are TRBV2 and TRBJ1-1; D is ambiguous. This CDR3 spans 13 amino acids. Germline V gene sequence: CDR1 SNHLY, CDR2 FYNNEI. The germline V and J ends were trimmed by 7 bases and 1 base, with 10 bases remaining between them. CDR3: CASTVTENTEAFF. The CDR3 bases are TGTGCCAGCACGGTAACAGAGAACACTGAAGCTTTCTTT.

This clonotype was recorded once. The V gene is TRBV9, the J gene TRBJ1-2, with 7 bases aligning to TRBD1. J was trimmed by 3 bases and V by 0 bases; bases with no gene match: 5. The CDR3 sequence is 15 residues long. Germline CDR1 reads SGDLS; CDR2 reads YYNGEE. CDR3 DNA sequence: TGTGCCAGCAGCGTAGTTCCTACAGGGGACTATGGCTACACCTTC. Translated: CASSVVPTGDYGYTF.

This chain links TRBV29-1 with TRBJ2-7, with a possible D match to TRBD1 (6 bases). Germline V gives CDR1 SQVTM, CDR2 ANQGSEA. V was pared by 4 bases and J by 2 bases, with 21 bases between. This CDR3 has 16 amino acids. The CDR3 sequence is CSVAEGQDSETYEQYF. CDR3 DNA: TGCAGCGTTGCCGAGGGGCAGGACAGTGAGACCTACGAGCAGTACTTC.

This clonotype has ten or more counts. V and J are TRBV4-1 and TRBJ2-1, with 12 bases that match TRBD2. With 6 bases clipped from V and 3 bases from J, the junction kept 9 bases outside the gene matches. The V gene's germline CDR1 is MGHRA and CDR2 YSYEKL. The length of the CDR3 is 17 residues. The CDR3: CASRADGLAGLYNEQFF. The CDR3 region has the DNA TGCGCCAGCAGGGCAGACGGACTAGCGGGACTCTACAATGAGCAGTTCTTC.

In its sample, this clonotype was seen many times. The rearrangement links TRBV10-3 to TRBJ1-2; 7 bases are shared with TRBD1. This CDR3 comprises 13 residues. Trimming cost V 11 bases and J 8 bases; bases outside gene matches: 14. CDR1 is ENHRY, CDR2 SYGVKD, per germline. The CDR3 DNA sequence: TGTGCCGCCAAGCCCGGGACAGAAGGAGGCTACACCTTC. Protein: CAAKPGTEGGYTF.

The V call is TRBV19, the J call TRBJ1-5; no clear D. The CDR3 loop spans 12 amino acids. V lost 5 bases and J 6 bases, leaving 8 bases between the germline ends. Germline assignment: CDR1 LNHDA and CDR2 SQIVND (reference sequence). The CDR3, as DNA: TGTGCCAGTAGTGCCGTTTTTCAGCCCCAGCATTTT. The encoded protein is CASSAVFQPQHF. The whole variable domain, filled in from reference TRBV19 and TRBJ1-5, reads DGGITQSPKYLFRKEGQNVTLSCEQNLNHDAMYWYRQDPGQGLRLIYYSQIVNDFQKGDIAEGYSVSREKKESFPLTVTSAQKNPTAFYLCASSAVFQPQHFGDGTRLSIL.

The CDR3 nucleotides read TGTGCCAGCAGTGCCGGGACTAGCTTATACGAGCAGTACTTC. Its translation: CASSAGTSLYEQYF. The chain couples TRBV25-1 to TRBJ2-7, with TRBD2 matching 9 bases. V gave up 4 bases and J gave up 4 bases; unmatched junction bases: 5. The germline gives CDR1 MGHDK, CDR2 SYGVNS. CDR3 length: 14 residues.

The chain joins TRBV20-1 to TRBJ2-3; a possible D gene is TRBD1 (6 bases). Deletions cut 3 bases from V and 4 bases from J, with 14 bases between. CDR1 DFQATT and CDR2 SNEGSKA come from the germline V gene (reference sequence). The CDR3 sequence is 14 residues long. CDR3 bases: TGCAGTGCTAGGAGGGGGAGTGGGGCAGATACGCAGTATTTT. Translating gives CSARRGSGADTQYF.

In its sample, this clonotype was seen many times. The J gene is TRBJ1-1, the V gene TRBV18, with no clear D. V lost 1 base and J 0 bases, leaving 15 bases between the germline ends. Germline-derived CDR1 and CDR2 are KGHSH and LQKENI. This CDR3 is built from 17 residues. The CDR3 region is CASSPLGPGRMNTEAFF. The CDR3 coding sequence is TGTGCCAGCTCACCACTGGGTCCGGGAAGGATGAACACTGAAGCTTTCTTT.

This clonotype has more than one count but fewer than ten. The chain is built from TRBV11-1 and TRBJ2-1, with 9 bases lining up with TRBD2. The germline V gene encodes CDR1 SGHAT and CDR2 FQDESV (reference sequence). There are 17 residues in the CDR3. The V segment lost 4 bases and the J segment 6 bases; nucleotides outside the gene matches: 13. This CDR3 is CASSSIGGTSRANEQFF. CDR3 DNA: TGTGCCAGCAGCTCGATAGGAGGGACTAGCCGTGCCAATGAGCAGTTCTTC.